Sequencing of this T cell receptor (beta chain) was carried out in a study of post-analysis software for immune sequencing data. Unique molecular identifiers featured in each of the TCR beta cDNA libraries. In TCRdb, the PCR reads were re-called with MiXCR into one record per CDR3 protein. The sample has 820,000 or so distinct CDR3 sequences; about 57% are singletons. The source material was blood. This clonotype originated in a girl aged 5 to 17 with multiple sclerosis.

The CDR3 protein is CASSLGTVSGTYEQYF. The DNA of the CDR3 is TGTGCCAGCAGCTTAGGTACGGTGAGCGGGACTTACGAGCAGTACTTC. The chain employs TRBV7-2 and TRBJ2-7; 7 bases are a match to TRBD2. Trimming removed 1 base from V and 4 bases from J; junction bases left unmatched: 10. The germline CDR1 and CDR2 sequences are SGHTA and FQGNSA. The length of the CDR3 is 16 residues.